Below are 20 T cell receptor beta chains sequenced from a single sample in a study of T cell changes during pregnancy in multiple sclerosis (dated by TCRdb to about 2019). The library was produced with the immunoSEQ multiplex PCR assay. TCRdb provides this immuneACCESS table in a form limited to in-frame rearrangements. Some clones are lacking; in checked studies, under half of them reflect an unresolved V gene, and why the rest are absent is not known. Recorded for this sample are about 39,000 clones; roughly 80% of them occurred a single time. Of the sample, approximately 0.64% falls within the top ten clones. The sequences come from CD4+ T cells from peripheral blood mononuclear cells, collected before pregnancy. The source of these receptors is a female donor with multiple sclerosis, enrolled in a pregnancy study.

In DNA, the CDR3 is TGTGCCAGCAGCCCGAGGACAGGGGGACTCACCTACGAGCAGTACTTC. Translated: CASSPRTGGLTYEQYF. The gene calls are TRBV7-9 and TRBJ2-7; 10 bases agree with TRBD1. Germline values: CDR1 SEHNR, CDR2 FQNEAQ (reference sequence). After removal of 5 bases from V and 2 bases from J, the junction contained 9 bases not matched to a gene. This CDR3 comprises 16 residues.

The J gene is TRBJ2-7, the V gene TRBV7-2; TRBD2 matches 8 bases. CDR3 length: 15 residues. Germline lookup yields CDR1 SGHTA and CDR2 FQGNSA. Trimming took 1 base from V and 9 from J; bases not matched to a gene: 11. Here the CDR3 reads CASSLGGGYLRGQYF. CDR3 in DNA: TGTGCCAGCAGCTTAGGCGGGGGGTACCTACGAGGGCAGTACTTC. The full variable domain, with the rest looked up from reference TRBV7-2 and TRBJ2-7, is GAGVSQSPSNKVTEKGKDVELRCDPISGHTALYWYRQSLGQGLEFLIYFQGNSAPDKSGLPSDRFSAERTGGSVSTLTIQRTQQEDSAVYLCASSLGGGYLRGQYFGPGTRLTVT.

V and J are TRBV5-6 and TRBJ2-7; 8 nucleotides match TRBD1. V gave up 5 bases and J gave up 5 bases; unmatched junction bases: 6. Germline CDR1 SGHDT, CDR2 YYEEEE. This CDR3 is 13 amino acids long. CDR3 DNA: TGTGCCAGCAGTCGCGCAGGGGGCGACGAGCAGTACTTC. Protein sequence: CASSRAGGDEQYF. Combining the CDR3 with reference TRBV5-6 and TRBJ2-7 gives the whole variable domain DAGVTQSPTHLIKTRGQQVTLRCSPKSGHDTVSWYQQALGQGPQFIFQYYEEEERQRGNFPDRFSGHQFPNYSSELNVNALLLGDSALYLCASSRAGGDEQYFGPGTRLTVT.

This chain uses TRBV30 with TRBJ1-6, with unresolved D. Looked up from germline, CDR1 is GTSNPN and CDR2 is SVGIG (reference sequence). Trimming removed 6 bases at V and 11 bases at J, with 20 bases between. The length of the CDR3 is 14 residues. CDR3 sequence reads: CACTNHFLGAPLHF. The CDR3 DNA reads TGTGCCTGCACGAACCATTTTCTCGGGGCACCCCTCCACTTT.

The rearrangement links TRBV7-2 to TRBJ1-5; 8 positions agree with TRBD1. J was trimmed by 0 bases and V by 4 bases; bases with no gene match: 8. Germline V gene sequence: CDR1 SGHTA, CDR2 FQGNSA. The CDR3 loop spans 17 amino acids. The CDR3 loop reads CASSSGTGFYSNQPQHF. CDR3 bases: TGTGCCAGCAGCTCCGGGACAGGATTTTATAGCAATCAGCCCCAGCATTTT.

The chain couples TRBV6-5 to TRBJ1-2; no clear D. The CDR3 length is 13 residues. Germline CDR1 and CDR2: MNHEY and SVGAGI. Between the trimmed V and J ends, which lost 6 bases and 6 bases, there was a span of 14 bases. The CDR3 nucleotides read TGTGCCAGCAGCTTCCCTGGAGGGAATGGCTACACCTTC. Protein product: CASSFPGGNGYTF.

V and J are TRBV7-7 and TRBJ2-5; 8 positions agree with TRBD2. This CDR3 is built from 16 residues. Trimming took 4 bases from V and 2 from J; bases not matched to a gene: 9. CDR1 SSHAT and CDR2 FNYEAQ come from the germline V gene (reference sequence). The CDR3 nucleotides are TGTGCCAGCAGCTCCCAAGCGGGGGCGAATCAAGAGACCCAGTACTTC. This codes for CASSSQAGANQETQYF.

Only one count was recorded for this clone. V is TRBV5-1 and J is TRBJ2-1, with TRBD1 as a possible D gene (5 bases). V was pared by 5 bases and J by 9 bases, with 15 bases between. This CDR3 contains 13 residues. Looked up from germline, CDR1 is SGHRS and CDR2 is YFSETQ. This CDR3 reads CASRGLDNAEQFF. Written as DNA, the CDR3 is TGCGCCAGCAGGGGGCTAGACAATGCTGAGCAGTTCTTC.

The V gene is TRBV19, the J gene TRBJ1-5, with a tentative D call TRBD1 (5 bases). Germline CDR1 LNHDA, CDR2 SQIVND (reference sequence). CDR3 length equals 13 residues. The V and J ends lost 8 bases and 4 bases respectively, with 12 bases between them. As DNA, the CDR3 is TGTGCCAGTGTAATAAAGGGGAATCAGCCCCAGCATTTT. This translates into CASVIKGNQPQHF. The whole variable domain, remainder taken from reference TRBV19 and TRBJ1-5, is DGGITQSPKYLFRKEGQNVTLSCEQNLNHDAMYWYRQDPGQGLRLIYYSQIVNDFQKGDIAEGYSVSREKKESFPLTVTSAQKNPTAFYLCASVIKGNQPQHFGDGTRLSIL.

This chain connects TRBV18 to TRBJ2-5; TRBD2 is a possible D gene (6 bases). The V end lost 8 bases, the J end lost 1 base, and 17 bases lay between the germline ends. The germline V gene encodes CDR1 KGHSH and CDR2 LQKENI. CDR3 length: 15 residues. The CDR3 DNA reads as TGTGCCAGCCAGCAGGTGGAGGGGCGCCAAGAGACCCAGTACTTC. Translation gives CASQQVEGRQETQYF.

This clone was observed a single time. The sample contains more than one DNA sequence encoding this CDR3. The J gene is TRBJ1-1, the V gene TRBV6-5, with D possibly TRBD1 on 6 matching bases. CDR1 is MNHEY, CDR2 SVGAGI, per germline. Trimming cost V 0 bases and J 0 bases, with 8 bases left between them. CDR3 length: 15 amino acids. The CDR3 is CASSYSGQLNTEAFF. As DNA, the CDR3 is TGTGCCAGCAGTTACTCAGGACAGCTGAACACTGAAGCTTTCTTT.

V gene TRBV7-2 combines with J gene TRBJ2-7; D unresolved. The CDR3 contains 15 residues. V lost 5 bases and J lost 1, with 15 bases in between. Germline CDR1 and CDR2: SGHTA and FQGNSA. CDR3: CASSISTLKSYEQYF. The DNA for the CDR3 is TGTGCCAGCAGCATATCTACCTTGAAATCCTACGAGCAGTACTTC.

The chain employs TRBV5-5 and TRBJ2-3; 7 bases align to TRBD1. Germline loops: CDR1 SGHKS, CDR2 YYEKEE (reference sequence). J lost 2 bases, V lost 0 bases, and 6 bases had no gene match. This CDR3 region has 16 residues. For the CDR3, the DNA is TGTGCCAGCAGCTTGGTTGGCAGGGGGTACACAGATACGCAGTATTTT. Protein product: CASSLVGRGYTDTQYF.

The chain couples TRBV7-8 to TRBJ1-3; D remains unclear. The CDR3 spans 14 residues. Trimming took off 2 bases at V and 0 bases at J, with 5 bases between the two ends. Germline V gives CDR1 SGHVS, CDR2 FQNEAQ. CDR3: CASSLSRSGNTIYF. In nucleotides, the CDR3 is TGTGCCAGCAGCTTATCCCGCTCTGGAAACACCATATATTTT.

The CDR3 DNA is TGTGCCAGCAGTTCTCGACAGGGTACACCCCTCCACTTT. The encoded protein is CASSSRQGTPLHF. The chain links TRBV6-5 to TRBJ1-6; 7 bases match TRBD1. Losses at the gene ends were 4 bases for V and 11 bases for J; bases not matched to a gene: 5. The CDR3 loop spans 13 amino acids. The germline V gene encodes CDR1 MNHEY and CDR2 SVGAGI.

The chain is built from TRBV25-1 and TRBJ2-1, with 10 bases aligning to TRBD2. With V trimmed by 5 bases and J by 15 bases, 16 bases remained unmatched. CDR1 is MGHDK and CDR2 is SYGVNS in the germline V gene. This CDR3 has 15 amino acids. CDR3 nucleotide sequence: TGTGCCAGCAGTACCACAAGGACTAGCGGCGATGAGAGGTTCTTC. Translated: CASSTTRTSGDERFF.

This chain links TRBV18 with TRBJ1-1; unclear D gene. The CDR3 sequence is 12 residues long. The V gene's germline CDR1 is KGHSH and CDR2 LQKENI. Trimming stripped 3 bases from V and 7 bases from J, with 9 bases between. The CDR3, as DNA: TGTGCCAGCTCACCCGGGATGAATGAAGCTTTCTTT. Protein sequence: CASSPGMNEAFF.

The rearrangement uses TRBV7-8 and TRBJ2-1, with 10 bases identical to TRBD2. The CDR3 spans 15 residues. Unmatched junction bases numbered 2, after V lost 1 base and J lost 5 bases. Germline CDR1 and CDR2: SGHVS and FQNEAQ. Written as DNA, the CDR3 is TGTGCCAGCAGCTTAGAAGCGGGGGGGCACAATGAGCAGTTCTTC. This codes for CASSLEAGGHNEQFF.

The chain is built from TRBV19 and TRBJ1-2; unclear D gene. Germline V gives CDR1 LNHDA, CDR2 SQIVND (reference sequence). Trimming stripped 3 bases from V and 7 bases from J, with 12 bases between. This CDR3 has 13 residues. CDR3 coding DNA: TGTGCCAGTAGTATTTGGGCACGGGGTGGCTACACCTTC. Encoded protein: CASSIWARGGYTF.

The rearrangement links TRBV30 to TRBJ1-4; a possible D gene is TRBD1 (5 bases). Trimming removed 5 bases at V and 2 bases at J, with 12 bases between. CDR1 GTSNPN and CDR2 SVGIG come from the germline V gene (reference sequence). This CDR3 comprises 14 residues. CDR3 sequence reads: CAWGRGVTNEKLFF. In DNA form, the CDR3 reads TGTGCCTGGGGAAGGGGCGTTACTAATGAAAAACTGTTTTTT.